The sample holds one count of the clone carrying this T cell receptor beta chain. This sample was taken from a study of cytomegalovirus exposure and HLA in healthy donors. This CDR3 has 15 residues. The V and J ends lost 6 bases and 2 bases, in that order; junction bases with no gene match: 6. Germline assignment: CDR1 PRHDT and CDR2 FYEKMQ (reference sequence). The data were produced by immunoSEQ multiplex PCR, yet TCRdb's version contains in-frame clones alone and is incomplete. The table records approximately 180,000 clones, around nine tenths of them present only once. The origin of this receptor is a young woman in good health and CMV-seronegative. The genes are TRBV13 and TRBJ2-1; 8 bases are shared with TRBD2. Source material: PBMCs. In nucleotides, the CDR3 is TGTGCCAGCAGGCGGGGGGCCGTCACCTACAATGAGCAGTTCTTC. It translates to CASRRGAVTYNEQFF.